What follows are 12 T cell receptor beta chains derived from one specimen sequenced in a study of CD8+ T cells in alopecia areata. Extracted RNA was reverse transcribed into cDNA, the sequencing template. Assay: immunoSEQ multiplex PCR; the TCRdb copy retains only in-frame clones and omits some. The repertoire holds about 11,000 clones, with approximately 57% as singletons. Peripheral blood, together with lesional scalp punch biopsies, was collected from alopecia areata patients. Sequencing used skin. The receptors here all came from a human donor with alopecia areata.

The CDR3 spells CASSPFEGGNTIYF. The CDR3 nucleotides are TGTGCCAGCAGTCCCTTTGAGGGTGGAAACACCATATATTTT. The V call is TRBV6-5, the J call TRBJ1-3, with D hard to call. Germline-derived CDR1 and CDR2 are MNHEY and SVGAGI. Trimming left V 5 bases short and J 3 bases short, with 11 bases between. This CDR3 comprises 14 residues.

The V gene is TRBV7-9, the J gene TRBJ2-3, with a possible D match to TRBD2 (5 bases). Germline CDR1 reads SEHNR; CDR2 reads FQNEAQ (reference sequence). The V and J ends lost 5 bases and 6 bases respectively, with 12 bases between them. The CDR3 spans 13 residues. The CDR3 spells CASSPPGLDTQYF. CDR3 DNA: TGTGCCAGCAGCCCCCCCGGACTGGATACGCAGTATTTT.

Only a few counts were recorded for this clone. The chain carries TRBV7-9 and TRBJ2-6; maybe TRBD1 (6 bases). CDR1 SEHNR and CDR2 FQNEAQ come from the germline V gene (reference sequence). This CDR3 has 16 residues. V lost 8 bases and J lost 1, with 15 bases in between. The CDR3 DNA reads as TGTGCCAGCCATCCCCCACAGGGATCTGGGGCCAACGTCCTGACTTTC. It specifies CASHPPQGSGANVLTF.

The gene calls are TRBV6-5 and TRBJ1-1; no firm D call. The ends were cut back, 5 bases at V and 10 bases at J, with 14 bases in the middle. CDR3 length: 12 residues. CDR1 and CDR2 from the germline V gene are MNHEY and SVGAGI. The CDR3 loop is CASSRNDGRAFF. The DNA of the CDR3 is TGTGCCAGCAGTCGAAACGACGGACGAGCTTTCTTT.

The rearrangement links TRBV18 to TRBJ2-3; 9 bases align to TRBD1. CDR3 length: 17 residues. The trim removed 5 bases at V and 5 bases at J, leaving 14 bases unmatched. Germline CDR1 is KGHSH and CDR2 is LQKENI. CDR3 nucleotides: TGTGCCAGCTCAGCGGGACAGGGCCGGTTTGGGATAGATACGCAGTATTTT. This sequence encodes CASSAGQGRFGIDTQYF.

The chain employs TRBV6-5 and TRBJ2-2, with D possibly being TRBD1 (5 bases). V lost 6 bases and J lost 0, with 8 bases in between. Germline V gives CDR1 MNHEY, CDR2 SVGAGI. CDR3 length equals 14 residues. The CDR3 loop reads CASRLTANTGELFF. Written as DNA, the CDR3 is TGTGCCAGCAGATTGACAGCGAACACCGGGGAGCTGTTTTTT.

This clone was detected once. The chain joins TRBV29-1 to TRBJ2-7; TRBD2 matches 11 bases. CDR3 size: 15 residues. Losses at the gene ends were 5 bases for V and 5 bases for J; bases not matched to a gene: 11. Germline V gene lookup returns CDR1 SQVTM and CDR2 ANQGSEA. CDR3 amino acids: CSVSPLSGRADEQYF. The CDR3 nucleotides are TGCAGCGTTTCCCCTCTTAGCGGGAGGGCCGACGAGCAGTACTTC.

This chain uses TRBV4-1 with TRBJ2-2; TRBD2 matches 7 bases. The CDR3 sequence is 17 residues long. Per germline, CDR1 MGHRA and CDR2 YSYEKL. V was clipped by 3 bases and J by 3 bases; unmatched bases: 10. The CDR3 reads CASSHHKGGTDTGELFF. CDR3 sequence (DNA): TGCGCCAGCAGCCACCACAAGGGAGGGACCGACACCGGGGAGCTGTTTTTT.

This rearrangement joins TRBV27 to TRBJ2-2; D is ambiguous. The germline V gene has CDR1 MNHEY and CDR2 SMNVEV (reference sequence). V dropped 8 bases and J dropped 0 bases, with 4 bases sitting between them. The CDR3 loop spans 12 amino acids. The CDR3: CASQPNTGELFF. DNA for the CDR3: TGTGCCAGCCAGCCGAACACCGGGGAGCTGTTTTTT.

The chain carries TRBV10-3 and TRBJ1-5, with D perhaps TRBD1 (6 bases). The CDR3 covers 13 residues. Germline V lookup: CDR1 ENHRY, CDR2 SYGVKD. V was cut by 6 bases and J by 5 bases, with 11 bases left in between. In DNA form, the CDR3 reads TGTGCCATCAGCGGGACACTCGATCAGCCCCAGCATTTT. Amino acid sequence: CAISGTLDQPQHF.

The V gene is TRBV19, the J gene TRBJ1-5, with TRBD1 identical over 7 bases. The junction had 4 bases not matched to a gene; V was cut back by 1 base and J by 4 bases. From germline, CDR1 is LNHDA and CDR2 SQIVND (reference sequence). The CDR3 sequence is 15 residues long. CDR3 in amino acids: CASSIVTGTNQPQHF. CDR3 DNA: TGTGCCAGTAGTATAGTGACAGGGACAAATCAGCCCCAGCATTTT.

This clone was found a few times. In DNA form, the CDR3 reads TGTGCCAGCAACAGGGGGTCAAACACCGGGGAGCTGTTTTTT. Amino acids: CASNRGSNTGELFF. The rearrangement links TRBV5-4 to TRBJ2-2, with TRBD1 matching over 8 bases. CDR3 size: 14 residues. The germline CDR1 and CDR2 sequences are SGHNT and YYREEE (reference sequence). The V gene end was trimmed by 6 bases and the J gene end by 2 bases; junction bases not matched to a gene: 3.